The next 20 T cell receptor beta chains were all read from a single sample in a study of cytomegalovirus exposure and HLA in healthy donors. 60 Vbeta and 13 Jbeta primers were used in PCR. Profiled with immunoSEQ multiplex PCR; TCRdb holds only in-frame clones, not every one. This table has about 190,000 clones, roughly four fifths appearing once. The specimen sequenced was PBMCs. These receptor sequences come from a woman younger than 35 in good health and CMV-seronegative.

In its sample, this clone was seen once. The chain joins TRBV9 to TRBJ2-1, with 13 bases aligning to TRBD2. CDR3 length: 15 amino acids. V shed 4 bases and J 8 bases; nucleotides not matched to a gene: 6. Germline V gives CDR1 SGDLS, CDR2 YYNGEE. In DNA, the CDR3 is TGTGCCAGCAGCCCAGGGACTAGCGGGAACCATGAGCAGTTCTTC. Its translation: CASSPGTSGNHEQFF.

The chain combines TRBV27 with TRBJ2-7; no reliable D call. In germline, CDR1 is MNHEY, CDR2 SMNVEV (reference sequence). This CDR3 region has 11 residues. The V gene lost 6 bases and the J gene lost 4 bases, with 7 bases spanning the gap. The CDR3 region has the DNA TGTGCCAGCAGGAGTCTATACGAGCAGTACTTC. Translated: CASRSLYEQYF.

The chain carries TRBV5-1 and TRBJ1-1; D not resolved. CDR1 is SGHRS, CDR2 YFSETQ, per germline. V shed 1 base and J shed 0 bases, with 7 bases lying between them. CDR3 size: 14 residues. DNA of the CDR3: TGCGCCAGCAGCTTGCGGGGATTGAACACTGAAGCTTTCTTT. This translates into CASSLRGLNTEAFF.

This chain connects TRBV27 to TRBJ2-2, with 7 bases that match TRBD2. This CDR3 spans 14 amino acids. The germline gives CDR1 MNHEY, CDR2 SMNVEV (reference sequence). The V gene end was trimmed by 6 bases and the J gene end by 4 bases; junction bases not matched to a gene: 5. CDR3 sequence: CASRGEGPTGELFF. The CDR3 DNA follows: TGTGCCAGCAGGGGGGAGGGCCCCACCGGGGAGCTGTTTTTT.

This clone has just one count. V and J are TRBV7-2 and TRBJ1-2; 10 bases align to TRBD1. With V trimmed by 3 bases and J by 6 bases, 1 base remained unmatched. There are 13 residues in the CDR3. Germline-derived CDR1 and CDR2 are SGHTA and FQGNSA. CDR3 residues: CASSLTGGDGYTF. The CDR3 DNA is TGTGCCAGCAGCTTGACAGGGGGCGATGGCTACACCTTC.

V and J are TRBV12-5 and TRBJ2-7; 7 positions match TRBD1. With V trimmed by 0 bases and J by 2 bases, 13 bases remained unmatched. The length of the CDR3 is 18 residues. Germline V gene sequence: CDR1 LGHNT, CDR2 FRNRAP. The CDR3 region has the DNA TGTGCTAGTGGTTTGGTTTCTGTTAACGACAGGGACACCTACGAGCAGTACTTC. Protein sequence: CASGLVSVNDRDTYEQYF. Variable domain in full (rest from reference TRBV12-5 and TRBJ2-7): DARVTQTPRHKVTEMGQEVTMRCQPILGHNTVFWYRQTMMQGLELLAYFRNRAPLDDSGMPKDRFSAEMPDATLATLKIQPSEPRDSAVYFCASGLVSVNDRDTYEQYFGPGTRLTVT.

The chain combines TRBV18 with TRBJ2-2, with TRBD2 matching 15 bases. The J segment lost 5 bases and the V segment lost 0 bases, leaving 4 bases of the junction unmatched. The CDR3 has 18 residues. The germline V gene encodes CDR1 KGHSH and CDR2 LQKENI. CDR3 protein: CASSPPGLAGGGTGELFF. The CDR3 bases are TGTGCCAGCTCACCACCGGGACTAGCGGGAGGAGGGACCGGGGAGCTGTTTTTT.

The CDR3, as DNA: TGCGCCAGCAGTCAAAGGGACAGAAATGATTATAATTCACCCCTCCACTTT. It specifies CASSQRDRNDYNSPLHF. The V call is TRBV23-1, the J call TRBJ1-6; 7 bases fit TRBD1. TRBV23-1 is designated an ORF whose function remains uncertain. V was pared by 2 bases and J by 4 bases, with 8 bases of the junction left unmatched. The CDR3 is made up of 17 amino acids.

V is TRBV5-1 and J is TRBJ2-5; D is perhaps TRBD1 (6 bases). Germline loops: CDR1 SGHRS, CDR2 YFSETQ. The CDR3 consists of 14 residues. Trimming took off 1 base at V and 2 bases at J, with 9 bases between the two ends. CDR3 bases: TGCGCCAGCAGCTTGATCGGACAGCAAGAGACCCAGTACTTC. It specifies CASSLIGQQETQYF.

The gene calls are TRBV6-5 and TRBJ1-2, with 8 bases that match TRBD1. The germline gives CDR1 MNHEY, CDR2 SVGAGI. This CDR3 is built from 15 residues. J gave up 2 bases and V 4 bases, and 6 bases lay outside the gene matches. CDR3 sequence: CASSSNRGNNYGYTF. The CDR3 nucleotides read TGTGCCAGCAGTTCCAACAGGGGGAACAACTATGGCTACACCTTC.

J is TRBJ2-1 and V is TRBV29-1; 12 bases are a match to TRBD2. CDR1 and CDR2 from the germline V gene are SQVTM and ANQGSEA. Unmatched junction bases numbered 10, after V lost 1 base and J lost 12 bases. The CDR3 loop spans 15 amino acids. CDR3 region: CSVEGESSGRDGQFF. CDR3 in DNA: TGCAGCGTTGAAGGGGAGTCTAGCGGGAGGGATGGGCAGTTCTTC.

This clone was seen once. The genes are TRBV6-5 and TRBJ2-7; 13 nucleotides agree with TRBD2. V lost 6 bases and J lost 7; bases outside the gene matches: 6. The CDR3 is 14 amino acids. Germline lookup yields CDR1 MNHEY and CDR2 SVGAGI. CDR3 DNA: TGTGCCAGCAGGCAGACTAGCGGGAGGTATGAGCAGTACTTC. As protein: CASRQTSGRYEQYF.

This clone has just a few counts. CDR3 amino acids: CASSSYYEQYF. DNA for the CDR3: TGTGCCAGCAGCTCGTACTACGAGCAGTACTTC. This sequence joins TRBV7-9 and TRBJ2-7; D is uncertain. Germline lookup yields CDR1 SEHNR and CDR2 FQNEAQ (reference sequence). The CDR3 extends over 11 amino acids. The V gene lost 4 bases and the J gene lost 3 bases, with 4 bases spanning the gap. The full variable domain, with the rest looked up from reference TRBV7-9 and TRBJ2-7, is DTGVSQNPRHKITKRGQNVTFRCDPISEHNRLYWYRQTLGQGPEFLTYFQNEAQLEKSRLLSDRFSAERPKGSFSTLEIQRTEQGDSAMYLCASSSYYEQYFGPGTRLTVT.

The chain recombines TRBV6-5 with TRBJ2-3, with 8 bases aligning to TRBD2. The CDR3 length is 12 residues. Trimming cost V 10 bases and J 5 bases; bases outside gene matches: 5. In germline, CDR1 is MNHEY, CDR2 SVGAGI. This CDR3 reads CATREGKDTQYF. CDR3 coding DNA: TGTGCCACACGGGAGGGTAAAGATACGCAGTATTTT.

This clone has a single count. The V call is TRBV7-9, the J call TRBJ1-2, with a possible D match to TRBD1 (6 bases). Germline V gene data show CDR1 as SEHNR and CDR2 as FQNEAQ (reference sequence). V gave up 6 bases and J gave up 7 bases, with 21 bases separating them. The CDR3 length is 15 residues. CDR3 DNA: TGTGCCAGCAGTCCGGGGACATACGAATTTCGTGGCTACACCTTC. Translation: CASSPGTYEFRGYTF. Using reference TRBV7-9 and TRBJ1-2 for the parts outside the CDR3, the full variable domain is DTGVSQNPRHKITKRGQNVTFRCDPISEHNRLYWYRQTLGQGPEFLTYFQNEAQLEKSRLLSDRFSAERPKGSFSTLEIQRTEQGDSAMYLCASSPGTYEFRGYTFGSGTRLTVV.

The chain carries TRBV5-1 and TRBJ1-4; TRBD1 agrees at 9 bases. CDR3 length: 18 amino acids. Per germline, CDR1 SGHRS and CDR2 YFSETQ. V dropped 0 bases and J dropped 0; count of bases not matched to a gene: 6. CDR3 loop: CASSLANRGPSTNEKLFF. The CDR3 nucleotides are TGCGCCAGCAGCTTGGCTAACAGGGGGCCGTCAACTAATGAAAAACTGTTTTTT.

This rearrangement joins TRBV7-2 to TRBJ1-2, with TRBD1 as a possible D gene (5 bases). Germline V gene lookup returns CDR1 SGHTA and CDR2 FQGNSA. The CDR3 consists of 14 residues. The V end was cut by 5 bases, the J end by 6 bases, with 16 bases between. The CDR3 DNA reads as TGTGCCAGCAGCCAAGGGGTCCTGAGACATGGCTACACCTTC. Encoded protein: CASSQGVLRHGYTF.

This chain uses TRBV7-3 with TRBJ2-3; 12 bases map to TRBD2. The CDR3 is 17 amino acids. Germline V CDR1 and CDR2: SGHTA, FQGTGA. The ends lost 2 bases at V and 2 bases at J; junction bases unmatched: 5. Here the CDR3 reads CASSLRLAGGATDTQYF. CDR3 sequence (DNA): TGTGCCAGCAGCTTACGGCTAGCGGGAGGGGCCACAGATACGCAGTATTTT.

The chain employs TRBV13 and TRBJ2-5, with D uncertain. This CDR3 has 15 amino acids. Trimming cost V 4 bases and J 4 bases, with 16 bases left between them. CDR1 is PRHDT, CDR2 FYEKMQ, per germline (reference sequence). Here the CDR3 DNA reads TGTGCCAGCAGCTCAACAGCAGTGCTCGGAGAGACCCAGTACTTC. It codes for CASSSTAVLGETQYF.

This clone was counted between two and nine times. The chain is built from TRBV5-1 and TRBJ2-3, with 8 bases fitting TRBD2. The germline gives CDR1 SGHRS, CDR2 YFSETQ. The CDR3 runs 14 residues. With V trimmed by 3 bases and J by 4 bases, 4 bases remained unmatched. The CDR3 coding sequence is TGCGCCAGCAGCTGGGACGGGAGGGCAGATACGCAGTATTTT. Its translation is CASSWDGRADTQYF.